The 6 T cell receptor beta chains below all came from one sample that was sequenced in a study of monozygotic twins with inflammatory bowel disease (dated by TCRdb to the late 2010s). Libraries were made using 5' RACE. Data came from an Illumina HiSeq 2500. Each entry corresponds to one CDR3 protein sequence from reads that TCRdb reprocessed, and DNA is not given. The table for this sample lists approximately 150,000 distinct CDR3 sequences. The top ten clones comprise about 2.6% of the sample. The sample taken for sequencing was blood. These receptors all stem from a human donor with ulcerative colitis or Crohn's disease, or a healthy co-twin of an affected twin (not recorded which).

V gene TRBV5-1 combines with J gene TRBJ1-4; the D gene TCRdb calls, TRBD1, cannot be checked with no DNA. The CDR3 has 14 residues. CDR1 and CDR2 from the germline V gene are SGHRS and YFSETQ. CDR3 residues: CASSLGQSNEKLFF. The entire variable domain, with the rest obtained from reference TRBV5-1 and TRBJ1-4, is as follows: KAGVTQTPRYLIKTRGQQVTLSCSPISGHRSVSWYQQTPGQGLQFLFEYFSETQRNKGNFPGRFSGRQFSNSRSEMNVSTLELGDSALYLCASSLGQSNEKLFFGSGTQLSVL.

The chain recombines TRBV7-2 with TRBJ2-3; TCRdb's D call, TRBD2, is unchecked because there is no DNA. CDR3 length: 18 residues. CDR1 is SGHTA and CDR2 is FQGNSA in the germline V gene. CDR3 region: CASSLAHPRGASTDTQYF.

The CDR3 is CASSPRDTYNSPLHF. V and J are TRBV4-2 and TRBJ1-6; TCRdb's D call of TRBD1 is untestable without DNA. Germline lookup yields CDR1 LGHNA and CDR2 YNFKEQ. The CDR3 totals 15 residues.

The chain is built from TRBV3-1 and TRBJ2-2; as DNA is missing, the TRBD2 call by TCRdb cannot be tested. The CDR3 consists of 18 residues. The V gene's germline CDR1 is LGHDT and CDR2 YNNKEL (reference sequence). CDR3 amino acids: CASSQVYSGAEYTGELFF.

This chain joins TRBV4-2 and TRBJ2-5; checking the TCRdb D call of TRBD2 is not possible without DNA. This CDR3 has 16 amino acids. From germline, CDR1 is LGHNA and CDR2 YNFKEQ. The CDR3: CASSQASGGAQETQYF.

The chain combines TRBV4-1 with TRBJ2-1; the D call from TCRdb, TRBD1, cannot be confirmed without DNA. The germline CDR1 and CDR2 sequences are MGHRA and YSYEKL. This CDR3 is 17 amino acids long. This CDR3 reads CASSQDSVQNSYNEQFF.